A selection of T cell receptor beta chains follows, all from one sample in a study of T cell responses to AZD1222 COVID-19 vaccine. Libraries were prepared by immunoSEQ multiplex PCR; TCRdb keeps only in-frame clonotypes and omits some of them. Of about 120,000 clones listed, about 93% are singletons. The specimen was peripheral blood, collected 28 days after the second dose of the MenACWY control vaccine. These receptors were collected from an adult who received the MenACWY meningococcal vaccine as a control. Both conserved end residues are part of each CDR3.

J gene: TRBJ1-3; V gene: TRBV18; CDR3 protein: CASSPPGQGSSGNTIYF
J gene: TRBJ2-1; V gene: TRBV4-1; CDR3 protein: CASSQASRGGYNEQFF
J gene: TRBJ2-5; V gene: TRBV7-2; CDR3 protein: CASSFRGKETQYF
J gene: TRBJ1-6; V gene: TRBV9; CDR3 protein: CASGGFSPLHF
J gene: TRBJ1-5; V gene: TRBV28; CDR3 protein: CASSLVLNQPQHF
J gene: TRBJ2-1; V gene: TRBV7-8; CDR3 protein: CASSLELDEQFF
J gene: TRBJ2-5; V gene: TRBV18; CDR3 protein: CASSPIQETQYF
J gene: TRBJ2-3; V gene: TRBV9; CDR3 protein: CASSTDRGAVDTQYF
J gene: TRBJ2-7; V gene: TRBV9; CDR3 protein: CASSVGDSYEQYF
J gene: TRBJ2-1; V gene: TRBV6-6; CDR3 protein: CASSSAGTGTYNEQFF
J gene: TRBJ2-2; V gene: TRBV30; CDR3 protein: CAWTSGRPGELFF
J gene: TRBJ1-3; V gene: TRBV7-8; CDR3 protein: CASSLRTGDRNTIYF
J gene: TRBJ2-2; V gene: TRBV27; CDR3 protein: CASNPTVGDAFTGELFF
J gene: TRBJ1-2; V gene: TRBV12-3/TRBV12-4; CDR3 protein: CASSLHSNGYTF
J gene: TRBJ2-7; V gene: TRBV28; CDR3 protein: CASSFRPLAGDRGQYF
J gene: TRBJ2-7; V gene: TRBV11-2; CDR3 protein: CASSFGLDPYEQYF
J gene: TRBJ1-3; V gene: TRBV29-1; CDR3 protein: CSVDRGNTIYF
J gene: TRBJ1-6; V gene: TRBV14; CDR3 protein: CASSQLQGTSPLHF
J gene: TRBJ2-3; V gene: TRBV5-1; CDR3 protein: CASSPGVAFSTDTQYF
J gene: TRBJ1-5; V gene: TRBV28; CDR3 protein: CASSLVEQGGNQPQHF
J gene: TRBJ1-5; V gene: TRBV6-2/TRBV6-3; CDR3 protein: CASSPLQGLGTNQPQHF
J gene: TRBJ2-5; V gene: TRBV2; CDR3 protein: CASREEVSQETQYF
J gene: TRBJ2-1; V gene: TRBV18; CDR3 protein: CASSPPGLTNEQFF
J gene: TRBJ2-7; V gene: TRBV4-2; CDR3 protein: CASSPTSTYEQYF
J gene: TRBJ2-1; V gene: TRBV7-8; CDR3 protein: CASSLVVGLSSYNEQFF
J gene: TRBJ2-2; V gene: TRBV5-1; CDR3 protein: CASSAGTSNTGELFF
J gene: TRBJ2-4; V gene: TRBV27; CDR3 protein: CASTRRGTSGIQAKNIQYF
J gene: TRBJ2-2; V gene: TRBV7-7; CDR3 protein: CASSLALGDYLTNTGELFF
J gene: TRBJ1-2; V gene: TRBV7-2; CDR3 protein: CASSPRTGGVGYTF
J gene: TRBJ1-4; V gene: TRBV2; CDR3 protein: CASSEGQTHEKLFF
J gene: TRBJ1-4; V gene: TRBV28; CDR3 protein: CASLDSNNEKLFF
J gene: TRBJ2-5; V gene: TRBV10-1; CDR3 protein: CASSERRAGGQETQYF
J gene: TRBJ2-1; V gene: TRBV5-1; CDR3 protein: CASSLVAGEDEQFF
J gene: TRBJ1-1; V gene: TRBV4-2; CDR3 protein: CASSQVGGNMNTEAFF
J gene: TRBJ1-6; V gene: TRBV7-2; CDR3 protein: CASSPGGHNSPLHF
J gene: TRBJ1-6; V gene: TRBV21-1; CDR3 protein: CASSKPTVGVCNSPLHF
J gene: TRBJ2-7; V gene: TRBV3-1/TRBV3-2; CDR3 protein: CASSPRRPLEQYF
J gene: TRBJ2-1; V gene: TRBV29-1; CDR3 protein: CSVSNYNEQFF
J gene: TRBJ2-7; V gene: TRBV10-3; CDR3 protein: CAISVGGLGESGRADEQYF
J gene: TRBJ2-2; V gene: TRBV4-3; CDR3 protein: CASSQDRGARPGELFF
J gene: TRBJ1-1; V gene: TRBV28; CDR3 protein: CASRQRQGVAFF
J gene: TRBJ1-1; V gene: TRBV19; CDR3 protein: CASRSQGAGTEAFF
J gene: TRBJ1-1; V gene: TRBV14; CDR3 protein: CASSQDYGGLNSEAFF
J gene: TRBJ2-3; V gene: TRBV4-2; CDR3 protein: CASSPEGLAGVGADTQYF
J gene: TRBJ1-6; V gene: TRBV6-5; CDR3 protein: CASKSSYNSPLHF
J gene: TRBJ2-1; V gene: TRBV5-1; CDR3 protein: CASSLIAYNEQFF
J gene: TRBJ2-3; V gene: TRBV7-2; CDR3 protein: CASSLRGLRSTDTQYF
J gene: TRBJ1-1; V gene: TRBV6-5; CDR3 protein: CASRGQGAGDTEAFF